The clone carrying this T cell receptor beta chain was detected only once. Antigen unknown. TCRdb fed the reads into MiXCR, producing one record per CDR3 protein. Here the sample spans more than 400,000 distinct CDR3 sequences, approximately 25% being singletons. This record comes from a study of T cell repertoires in cytomegalovirus infection. Turning to the study itself: CMV infection together with matching HLA type was indicated by public TCR beta signatures.

The study, taken as a whole, reports: CMV-specific TCR beta clonotypes restricted by HLA-C were the ones dominating the ex vivo response. Pooled public TCR beta family frequency picked out CMV carriers with the relevant HLA.

This CDR3 is built from 15 residues. Trimming removed 4 bases from V and 3 bases from J, with 14 bases in between. The germline V gene has CDR1 LNHDA and CDR2 SQIVND (reference sequence). The clonotype comes from a human donor in good health (CMV status not recorded). Some clones in this sample may be carry-over from other donors' samples. The chain couples TRBV19 to TRBJ2-3; maybe TRBD2 (6 bases). Sequences were obtained from PBMCs. This CDR3 reads CASSTPSGGTDTQYF. The CDR3 coding sequence is TGTGCCAGTAGTACACCAAGTGGGGGGACAGATACGCAGTATTTT.